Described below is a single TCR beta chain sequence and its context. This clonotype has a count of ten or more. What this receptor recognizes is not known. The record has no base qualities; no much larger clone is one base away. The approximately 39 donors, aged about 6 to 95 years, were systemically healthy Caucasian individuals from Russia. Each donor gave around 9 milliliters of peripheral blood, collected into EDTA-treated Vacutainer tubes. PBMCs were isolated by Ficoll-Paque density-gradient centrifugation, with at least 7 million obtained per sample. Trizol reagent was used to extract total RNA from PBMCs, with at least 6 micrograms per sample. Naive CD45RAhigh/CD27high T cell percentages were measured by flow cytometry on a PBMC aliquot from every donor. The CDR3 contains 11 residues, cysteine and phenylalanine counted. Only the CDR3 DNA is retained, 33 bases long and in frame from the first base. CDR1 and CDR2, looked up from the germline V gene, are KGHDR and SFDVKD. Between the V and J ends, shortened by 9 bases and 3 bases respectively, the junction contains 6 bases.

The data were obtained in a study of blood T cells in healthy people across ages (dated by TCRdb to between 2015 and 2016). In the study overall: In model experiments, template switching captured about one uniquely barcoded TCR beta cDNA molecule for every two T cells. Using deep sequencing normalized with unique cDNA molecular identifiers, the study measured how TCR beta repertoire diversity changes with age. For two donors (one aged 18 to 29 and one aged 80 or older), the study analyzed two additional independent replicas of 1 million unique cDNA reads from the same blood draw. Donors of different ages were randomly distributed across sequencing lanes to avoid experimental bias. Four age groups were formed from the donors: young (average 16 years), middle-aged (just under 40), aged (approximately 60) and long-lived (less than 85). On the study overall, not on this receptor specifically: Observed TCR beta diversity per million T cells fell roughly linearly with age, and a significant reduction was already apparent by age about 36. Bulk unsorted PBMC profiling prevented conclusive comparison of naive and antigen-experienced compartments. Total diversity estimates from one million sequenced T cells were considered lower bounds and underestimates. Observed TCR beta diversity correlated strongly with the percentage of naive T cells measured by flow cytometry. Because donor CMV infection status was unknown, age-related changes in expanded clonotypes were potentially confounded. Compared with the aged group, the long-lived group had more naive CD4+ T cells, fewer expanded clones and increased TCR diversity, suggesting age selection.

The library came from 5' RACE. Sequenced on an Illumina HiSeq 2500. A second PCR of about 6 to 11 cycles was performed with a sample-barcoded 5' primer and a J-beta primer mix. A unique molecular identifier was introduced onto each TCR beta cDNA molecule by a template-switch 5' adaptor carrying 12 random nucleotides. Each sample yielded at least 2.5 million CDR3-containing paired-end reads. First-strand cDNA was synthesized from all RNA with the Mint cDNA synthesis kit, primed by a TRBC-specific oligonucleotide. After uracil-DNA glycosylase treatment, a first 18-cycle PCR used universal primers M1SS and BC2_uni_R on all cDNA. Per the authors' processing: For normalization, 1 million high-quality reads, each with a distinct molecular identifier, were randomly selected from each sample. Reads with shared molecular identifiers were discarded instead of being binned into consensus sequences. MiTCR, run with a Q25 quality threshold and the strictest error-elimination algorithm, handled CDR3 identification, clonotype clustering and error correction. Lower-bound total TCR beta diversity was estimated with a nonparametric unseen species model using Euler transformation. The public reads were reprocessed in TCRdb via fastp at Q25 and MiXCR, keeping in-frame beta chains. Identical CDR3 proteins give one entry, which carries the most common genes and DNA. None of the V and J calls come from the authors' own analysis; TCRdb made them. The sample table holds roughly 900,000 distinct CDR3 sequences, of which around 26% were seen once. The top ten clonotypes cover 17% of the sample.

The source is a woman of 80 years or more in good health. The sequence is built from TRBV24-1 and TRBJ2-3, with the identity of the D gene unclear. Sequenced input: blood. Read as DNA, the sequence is TGTGCCACCGCTGGGACAGATACGCAGTATTTT. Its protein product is CATAGTDTQYF.